Listed below are T cell receptor beta chains from one sample, sequenced in a study of T-cell reconstitution after alpha-beta-depleted transplantation in children. TCRdb independently ran MiXCR on the PCR reads; one entry per CDR3 protein. The sample shows about 580,000 distinct CDR3 sequences, 23% of them seen only once. The sequencing used PBMCs, mostly from graft donor cells, collected 360 days after TCRalphabeta/CD19-depleted stem cell transplant. These receptor sequences come from a boy less than two years old who had a stem cell transplant for acute myeloid leukemia, so the T cells may come from the graft donor. Each CDR3 is given with its conserved first and last residue. The D gene is left open where the match is weak. Expanded clones get a size class; other rows say once, few or many, or leave the size out.

clone_size	d_call	v_call	j_call	cdr3_nt	cdr3_aa
few	NA	TRBV20-1	TRBJ2-5	TGCAGTGCTAGACGGCAGGGCCGACTTGAGACCCAGTACTTC	CSARRQGRLETQYF
NA	NA	TRBV29-1	TRBJ1-1	TGCAGCGCCCGGAGAGAACTTAGCACTGAAGCTTTCTTT	CSARRELSTEAFF
NA	NA	TRBV29-1	TRBJ1-2	TGCAGCGTTGAGGGGTTTACTAACTATGGCTACACCTTC	CSVEGFTNYGYTF
many	NA	TRBV3-1	TRBJ2-7	TGTGCCAGCCCCGGGGCCTACGAGCAGTACTTC	CASPGAYEQYF
many	TRBD2	TRBV4-3	TRBJ2-3	TGCGCCAGCAGCCAAGGGAGAGCGGGGGGGCCTGGGGTCCTCACAGATACGCAGTATTTT	CASSQGRAGGPGVLTDTQYF
NA	TRBD1	TRBV12-5	TRBJ2-1	TGTGCTAGTGGTAACGGACAGGGAAAGGGTGAGCAGTTCTTC	CASGNGQGKGEQFF
few	TRBD2	TRBV11-2	TRBJ2-5	TGTGCCAGCAGTTTGCCGCCGGGACTAGGGCAAGAGACCCAGTACTTC	CASSLPPGLGQETQYF
NA	TRBD1	TRBV20-1	TRBJ1-4	TGCAGTGCTGTTCCGGGACAGGGAGGTGAAAAACTGTTTTTT	CSAVPGQGGEKLFF
NA	TRBD2	TRBV6-5	TRBJ2-7	TGTGCCAGCAGTTACCGTTGGGACGGGGGGGACGAGCAGTACTTC	CASSYRWDGGDEQYF
NA	NA	TRBV20-1	TRBJ1-5	TGCAGTGCTAAGAGGTTGGGTTTTGATAGCAATCAGCCCCAGCATTTT	CSAKRLGFDSNQPQHF
few	NA	TRBV20-1	TRBJ2-3	TGCAGTGCTAGAGTTGTCTCTAGCACAGATACGCAGTATTTT	CSARVVSSTDTQYF
NA	NA	TRBV7-8	TRBJ2-7	TGTGCCAGCAGCTCTGAAGGGATCAACGAGCAGTACTTC	CASSSEGINEQYF
many	NA	TRBV18	TRBJ1-5	TGTGCCAGCTCACCCGACAGAGATCAGCCCCAGCATTTT	CASSPDRDQPQHF
few	NA	TRBV29-1	TRBJ2-2	TGCAGCGGGGGGCAGACTAACACCGGGGAGCTGTTTTTT	CSGGQTNTGELFF
many	NA	TRBV20-1	TRBJ1-6	TGCAGTGCTAGACAGGGGAATTCACCCCTCCACTTT	CSARQGNSPLHF
NA	NA	TRBV10-3	TRBJ2-2	TGTGCCATCAATAGCCCTCAGGGGACCGGGGAGCTGTTTTTT	CAINSPQGTGELFF
NA	NA	TRBV28	TRBJ2-2	TGTGCCACCACCAACGGCCCCGGGACAATCGGGGAGCTGTTTTTT	CATTNGPGTIGELFF
few	NA	TRBV12-3/TRBV12-4	TRBJ2-7	TGTGCCAGCAGTTTTGTGGAGTTCGAGCAGTACTTC	CASSFVEFEQYF
NA	TRBD2	TRBV15	TRBJ2-1	TGTGCCACCAGCAGAGGTTCCGGGGGGTACAATGAGCAGTTCTTC	CATSRGSGGYNEQFF
many	NA	TRBV9	TRBJ2-5	TGTGCCAGCAGCACGGACACAAAAGAAGAGACCCAGTACTTC	CASSTDTKEETQYF
NA	NA	TRBV29-1	TRBJ2-5	TGCAGCGTTGGGGGACACAGGGCTCAAGAGACCCAGTACTTC	CSVGGHRAQETQYF
NA	NA	TRBV7-9	TRBJ1-6	TGTGCCAGCAGCTTATCTCCGGACGGTTCACCCCTCCACTTT	CASSLSPDGSPLHF